This entry describes one TCR beta chain. Its antigen is not identified. These data are taken from a study of long-term antiretroviral therapy in people with HIV. The CDR3 spans 15 residues. V lost 3 bases and J 5 bases, leaving 16 bases between the germline ends. Per the germline V gene, CDR1 is KGHSH and CDR2 is LQKENI. immunoSEQ v3.0 was run at survey level. Assay: immunoSEQ multiplex PCR; the TCRdb copy retains only in-frame clones and omits some. Of over 14,000 clones in the sample, around four fifths were seen once. Regarding the study as a whole: Post-ART diversity increased but stayed below transplant donor controls.

The chain employs TRBV18 and TRBJ2-5; D could derive from TRBD1 or TRBD2 (6 bases each). The source of this sequence is a man aged 35-49 years with HIV. The source material was unsorted PBMCs, sampled 1.3 years before starting antiretroviral therapy. The CDR3 DNA reads TGTGCCAGCTCACCGGCTACGGGGGCGTGGGAGACCCAGTACTTC. This encodes CASSPATGAWETQYF. Together with reference TRBV18 and TRBJ2-5, the CDR3 gives the full variable domain: NAGVMQNPRHLVRRRGQEARLRCSPMKGHSHVYWYRQLPEEGLKFMVYLQKENIIDESGMPKERFSAEFPKEGPSILRIQQVVRGDSAAYFCASSPATGAWETQYFGPGTRLLVL.